Following are 2 T cell receptor beta chains from one sample sequenced in a study of blood T cell repertoires in COVID-19. Data came from immunoSEQ multiplex PCR; TCRdb stores just in-frame clones and leaves some out. The profile shows some 80,000 clones, 79% of them singletons. The sequenced material came from peripheral blood. The receptor set was obtained from a woman at least 80 years old with active or convalescent COVID-19.

The chain joins TRBV18 to TRBJ1-1, with a tentative D call TRBD1 (6 bases). Germline assignment: CDR1 KGHSH and CDR2 LQKENI. Trimming left V 4 bases short and J 1 base short, with 16 bases between. The CDR3 extends over 16 amino acids. In nucleotides, the CDR3 is TGTGCCAGCTCACTCCAGGGGTCTATAGAGAACACTGAAGCTTTCTTT. Translation: CASSLQGSIENTEAFF.

The rearrangement joins TRBV28 to TRBJ2-3; no definite D call. The CDR3 spans 16 residues. Between the trimmed V and J ends, which lost 3 bases and 0 bases, there was a span of 13 bases. The germline V gene has CDR1 MDHEN and CDR2 SYDVKM. CDR3 sequence (DNA): TGTGCCAGCAGTTTGCACGAGTCCTCAAGCACAGATACGCAGTATTTT. It specifies CASSLHESSSTDTQYF.